The 10 T cell receptor beta chains listed next were all sequenced from one sample in a study of T cell repertoires in cytomegalovirus infection. Via MiXCR, TCRdb re-called the reads, giving one row per CDR3 protein. The data show 60,000 to 85,000 distinct CDR3 sequences, around 21% seen once. Their antigens remain unidentified. Source material: PBMCs, sequenced either directly or after in vitro stimulation (not recorded which). These receptors were obtained from a human donor in good health (CMV status not recorded). Some clones in this sample may be carry-over from other donors' samples.

The chain carries TRBV11-3 and TRBJ2-3; 7 nucleotides match TRBD2. Trimming took 3 bases from V and 0 from J; bases not matched to a gene: 3. CDR1 is SGHNT and CDR2 is YENEEA in the germline V gene. The CDR3 sequence is 15 residues long. The CDR3 region has the DNA TGTGCCAGCAGCTTCCTAGCGGCGAGCACAGATACGCAGTATTTT. Protein: CASSFLAASTDTQYF.

The sample holds one count of this clonotype. The chain uses TRBV20-1 and TRBJ2-1; TRBD2 aligns across 8 bases. CDR1 and CDR2 (germline): DFQATT, SNEGSKA (reference sequence). J gave up 7 bases and V 0 bases, and 8 bases lay outside the gene matches. The CDR3 totals 15 residues. CDR3 region: CSARDRAGAGNEQFF. CDR3 nucleotides: TGCAGTGCTAGAGATCGAGCGGGAGCAGGTAATGAGCAGTTCTTC.

In this sample, this clonotype turned up many times. J is TRBJ2-2 and V is TRBV7-2; D is uncertain. Trimming removed 4 bases from V and 4 bases from J, with 4 bases in between. Germline V gene data show CDR1 as SGHTA and CDR2 as FQGNSA. This CDR3 contains 12 residues. CDR3 DNA sequence: TGTGCCAGCAGCTCTATCACCGGGGAGCTGTTTTTT. Encoded protein: CASSSITGELFF. The variable domain in full, with the rest retrieved from reference TRBV7-2 and TRBJ2-2, is GAGVSQSPSNKVTEKGKDVELRCDPISGHTALYWYRQSLGQGLEFLIYFQGNSAPDKSGLPSDRFSAERTGGSVSTLTIQRTQQEDSAVYLCASSSITGELFFGEGSRLTVL.

The chain couples TRBV12-3 or TRBV12-4 to TRBJ2-2; D unresolved. The V end lost 6 bases, the J end lost 0 bases, and 8 bases lay between the germline ends. The CDR3 has 14 amino acids. The CDR3 region is CASREASNTGELFF. The CDR3 bases are TGTGCCAGCAGAGAGGCCTCGAACACCGGGGAGCTGTTTTTT.

This clonotype has a count of ten or more. The chain has TRBV7-2 and TRBJ2-2, with TRBD2 matching over 11 bases. From germline, CDR1 is SGHTA and CDR2 FQGNSA. The ends lost 5 bases at V and 4 bases at J; junction bases unmatched: 3. There are 15 residues in the CDR3. The CDR3 DNA follows: TGTGCCAGCAGCGGGGGGACTAGCGGCACCGGGGAGCTGTTTTTT. Its protein product is CASSGGTSGTGELFF.

V and J are TRBV5-6 and TRBJ1-2, with unresolved D. The germline CDR1 and CDR2 sequences are SGHDT and YYEEEE. V was shortened by 3 bases and J by 2 bases, with 11 bases between the two germline ends. The CDR3 spans 14 residues. This chain's CDR3 is CASSSQTANYGYTF. CDR3 bases: TGTGCCAGCAGCTCCCAGACGGCGAACTATGGCTACACCTTC.

This chain links TRBV7-2 with TRBJ1-4, with a possible D match to TRBD1 (5 bases). CDR1 is SGHTA, CDR2 FQGNSA, per germline. This CDR3 has 16 amino acids. V lost 6 bases and J 5 bases, leaving 19 bases between the germline ends. The CDR3 loop is CASRPMWGGENEKLFF. CDR3 sequence (DNA): TGTGCCAGCAGACCGATGTGGGGGGGAGAAAATGAAAAACTGTTTTTT.

This clonotype was recorded a few times. The J gene is TRBJ2-7, the V gene TRBV2, with TRBD1 matching over 8 bases. This CDR3 spans 14 amino acids. J was trimmed by 5 bases and V by 5 bases; bases with no gene match: 8. Germline V CDR1 and CDR2: SNHLY, FYNNEI. Here the CDR3 DNA reads TGTGCCAGCAGTAACCTGCAGGGGGCCCACGAGCAGTACGTC. Its translation: CASSNLQGAHEQYV.

This clonotype was counted between two and nine times. The rearrangement joins TRBV6-5 to TRBJ2-6, with 9 bases fitting TRBD1. This CDR3 comprises 16 residues. V lost 6 bases and J lost 0; bases outside the gene matches: 3. Germline values: CDR1 MNHEY, CDR2 SVGAGI. The CDR3 DNA reads as TGTGCCAGCAGCGGGACAGGGAGCTCTGGGGCCAACGTCCTGACTTTC. Protein sequence: CASSGTGSSGANVLTF.

V and J are TRBV4-3 and TRBJ2-2; D is unresolved. The CDR3 runs 14 residues. CDR1 and CDR2 (germline): LGHNA, YSLEER. The V end lost 0 bases, the J end lost 3 bases, and 5 bases lay between the germline ends. This CDR3 reads CASSQDPYTGELFF. The CDR3 coding sequence is TGCGCCAGCAGCCAAGATCCATACACCGGGGAGCTGTTTTTT.